A single sample is the source of the 15 T cell receptor beta chains below, sequenced in a study of shared clonotypes between healthy human individuals. Method: immunoSEQ multiplex PCR; TCRdb's copy keeps in-frame clones and lacks some. The sample shows 2 million to 3 million clones, 93% of them seen only once. The sample was naive CD4+ T cells from PBMCs. The subset here: CD45RA+ positively selected. Receptors were obtained from a man in his late teens or twenties in good health. Some clones in this sample may be carry-over from other donors' samples.

The V and J genes are TRBV28 and TRBJ1-2; D is unresolved. With 8 bases removed from V and 4 bases from J, the gap between germline ends came to 11 bases. CDR1 is MDHEN, CDR2 SYDVKM, per germline. The CDR3 has 12 amino acids. The CDR3 loop is CASFAVSYGYTF. The CDR3 nucleotides are TGTGCCAGCTTTGCAGTCTCCTATGGCTACACCTTC.

The V gene is TRBV28, the J gene TRBJ2-7; the D gene is possibly TRBD2 (6 bases). V lost 8 bases to trimming and J lost 2 bases, with 16 bases between them. The CDR3 length is 14 residues. In germline, CDR1 is MDHEN, CDR2 SYDVKM. The CDR3, as DNA: TGTGCCAGCGTAGCCCGACTAGAGACCTACGAGCAGTACTTC. Translated: CASVARLETYEQYF.

The chain employs TRBV7-9 and TRBJ1-5, with a tentative D call TRBD1 (5 bases). Germline loops: CDR1 SEHNR, CDR2 FQNEAQ (reference sequence). CDR3 length: 13 residues. V was trimmed by 5 bases and J by 5 bases, leaving 10 bases between them. Written as DNA, the CDR3 is TGTGCCAGCAGCCAAGGGGCCCATCAGCCCCAGCATTTT. It specifies CASSQGAHQPQHF.

The chain recombines TRBV11-1 with TRBJ2-7; D perhaps matches TRBD2 (6 bases). The germline CDR1 and CDR2 sequences are SGHAT and FQDESV (reference sequence). The CDR3 length is 15 residues. The ends were cut back, 3 bases at V and 6 bases at J, with 18 bases in the middle. The chain's CDR3 is CASSFRAGPPSEQYF. As DNA, the CDR3 is TGTGCCAGCAGCTTTCGTGCGGGGCCCCCCTCCGAGCAGTACTTC. The full variable domain, rest sourced from reference TRBV11-1 and TRBJ2-7, is EAEVAQSPRYKITEKSQAVAFWCDPISGHATLYWYRQILGQGPELLVQFQDESVVDDSQLPKDRFSAERLKGVDSTLKIQPAELGDSAMYLCASSFRAGPPSEQYFGPGTRLTVT.

The chain links TRBV19 to TRBJ2-2, with 12 positions matching TRBD2. V shed 5 bases and J 7 bases; nucleotides not matched to a gene: 5. The CDR3 runs 15 residues. Per germline, CDR1 LNHDA and CDR2 SQIVND (reference sequence). CDR3 coding DNA: TGTGCCAGTAGTCCCCGACTAGCGGGGGACGGGGAGCTGTTTTTT. It translates to CASSPRLAGDGELFF. Full variable domain (outside the CDR3, taken from reference TRBV19 and TRBJ2-2): DGGITQSPKYLFRKEGQNVTLSCEQNLNHDAMYWYRQDPGQGLRLIYYSQIVNDFQKGDIAEGYSVSREKKESFPLTVTSAQKNPTAFYLCASSPRLAGDGELFFGEGSRLTVL.

This clone is a singleton in its sample. J is TRBJ1-1 and V is TRBV28; D is unclear. V lost 4 bases and J 1 base, leaving 13 bases between the germline ends. CDR1 is MDHEN, CDR2 SYDVKM, per germline. CDR3 length: 15 residues. In nucleotides, the CDR3 is TGTGCCAGCAGTTCCCTTACTCGGGGGAACACTGAAGCTTTCTTT. As protein: CASSSLTRGNTEAFF.

V and J are TRBV7-3 and TRBJ1-5, with D perhaps TRBD1 (6 bases). The CDR3 contains 16 residues. Germline V gives CDR1 SGHTA, CDR2 FQGTGA. V gave up 2 bases and J gave up 10 bases, with 21 bases separating them. CDR3 residues: CASSLLGTNREVPQHF. DNA of the CDR3: TGTGCCAGCAGCTTATTGGGTACGAACAGGGAGGTTCCCCAGCATTTT.

The genes are TRBV21-1 and TRBJ1-4. TRBV21-1 is a recognized pseudogene. CDR3 length: 18 amino acids. The CDR3 here is CASSKWLEGGSTNEKLFF. The CDR3 region has the DNA TGTGCCAGCAGCAAATGGTTAGAGGGGGGATCAACTAATGAAAAACTGTTTTTT.

The chain uses TRBV6-5 and TRBJ1-4, with 8 bases lining up with TRBD1. V trimming: 6 bases; J trimming: 8 bases; junction bases outside the gene matches: 5. CDR3 size: 13 residues. CDR1 and CDR2 (germline): MNHEY, SVGAGI. The CDR3 sequence is CASSRTGFEKLFF. In DNA, the CDR3 is TGTGCCAGCAGCAGGACAGGGTTCGAAAAACTGTTTTTT.

The chain combines TRBV29-1 with TRBJ1-2; the D is unclear. The CDR3 loop spans 12 amino acids. CDR1 is SQVTM, CDR2 ANQGSEA, per germline. The V end was cut by 8 bases, the J end by 6 bases, with 16 bases between. CDR3 sequence: CSFLKRGDGYTF. The CDR3 nucleotides are TGCAGCTTCCTAAAGCGGGGAGATGGCTACACCTTC.

The chain employs TRBV4-3 and TRBJ2-4; D unresolved. The CDR3 has 17 amino acids. V was clipped by 1 base and J by 0 bases, with 13 bases between them. In germline, CDR1 is LGHNA, CDR2 YSLEER. CDR3 DNA: TGCGCCAGCAGCCAAGCGCCGTGGGTGCTAGCCAAAAACATTCAGTACTTC. Its protein product is CASSQAPWVLAKNIQYF.

This clone was detected once. The chain links TRBV7-8 to TRBJ2-7; D perhaps matches TRBD2 (5 bases). Trimming left V 4 bases short and J 5 bases short, with 12 bases between. Germline CDR1 is SGHVS and CDR2 is FQNEAQ. The CDR3 covers 13 residues. The CDR3 nucleotides read TGTGCCAGCAGCTCCCCCGGGGATGACGAGCAGTACTTC. Residues: CASSSPGDDEQYF.

Written as DNA, the CDR3 is TGTGCCAGCAGTGAAGGCTGGGGGCGCAGACAAGAGACCCAGTACTTC. This codes for CASSEGWGRRQETQYF. The J gene is TRBJ2-5, the V gene TRBV2; maybe TRBD1 (6 bases). The CDR3 is 16 amino acids. V lost 1 base and J 2 bases, leaving 14 bases between the germline ends. The germline V gene encodes CDR1 SNHLY and CDR2 FYNNEI.

This chain links TRBV5-1 with TRBJ2-5, with D possibly matching TRBD1 (5 bases). Germline values: CDR1 SGHRS, CDR2 YFSETQ. This CDR3 is 14 amino acids long. Trimming took 0 bases from V and 5 from J, leaving 11 bases between them. The CDR3 nucleotides read TGCGCCAGCAGCTTGGGACAGTCATCGGAGACCCAGTACTTC. This sequence encodes CASSLGQSSETQYF.

This rearrangement joins TRBV30 to TRBJ2-1; 7 bases are shared with TRBD2. CDR1 is GTSNPN, CDR2 SVGIG, per germline (reference sequence). This CDR3 region has 15 residues. After removal of 1 base from V and 1 base from J, the junction contained 4 bases not matched to a gene. CDR3: CAWSALAVSYNEQFF. CDR3 DNA sequence: TGTGCCTGGAGTGCCCTAGCGGTATCCTACAATGAGCAGTTCTTC.